These 19 T cell receptor beta chains were all obtained from the same sample, sequenced in a study of T cells after posttransplantation cyclophosphamide. Methotrexate plus calcineurin inhibitor accompanied controls' myeloablative marrow transplants; sampling was 1 year later. Sequenced by immunoSEQ multiplex PCR; TCRdb stores in-frame clones only, minus some. The data contain roughly 19,000 clones, 75% to 90% of them singletons. Sequenced here: PBMCs, sampled just over 350 days after allogeneic stem cell transplant with calcineurin inhibitor and methotrexate. These receptor sequences come from a female patient between 30 and 39 years old who received an allogeneic stem cell transplant from an unrelated donor, was CMV-positive, and had acute and chronic GVHD. Some T cells may trace back to the graft donor.

This clone came up once. The rearrangement uses TRBV6-1 and TRBJ2-5; 8 bases are shared with TRBD1. With the DNA end fitting TRBJ2-7 better, the J assignment may be wrong. Germline assignment: CDR1 MNHNS and CDR2 SASEGT. This CDR3 spans 15 amino acids. The chain's CDR3 is CASSEKGTGLYEQYF. As DNA, the CDR3 is TGTGCCAGCAGTGAAAAAGGGACAGGCCTCTACGAGCAGTACTTC.

The chain carries TRBV6-6 and TRBJ2-7; D may be TRBD2 (6 bases). The V gene's germline CDR1 is MNHNY and CDR2 SVGAGI (reference sequence). Trimming left V 2 bases short and J 0 bases short, with 11 bases between. The CDR3 runs 15 residues. DNA of the CDR3: TGTGCCAGCAGTTACCGACTAGGGGACTCCTACGAGCAGTACTTC. It codes for CASSYRLGDSYEQYF.

This clone was seen a handful of times. The chain is built from TRBV2 and TRBJ1-4; TRBD1 agrees at 7 bases. CDR1 SNHLY and CDR2 FYNNEI come from the germline V gene. This CDR3 region has 15 residues. Trimming removed 6 bases from V and 8 bases from J; junction bases left unmatched: 12. The chain's CDR3 is CASSPTWTGHEKLFF. CDR3 DNA sequence: TGTGCCAGCAGCCCAACGTGGACAGGTCACGAAAAACTGTTTTTT.

The gene calls are TRBV10-3 and TRBJ1-6; 8 nucleotides line up with TRBD1. The V gene's germline CDR1 is ENHRY and CDR2 SYGVKD. The CDR3 runs to 14 residues. Trimming cost V 8 bases and J 7 bases; bases outside gene matches: 7. The DNA for the CDR3 is TGTGCCATCGCCCCAGGGGGCGTGAATTCACCCCTCCACTTT. Protein sequence: CAIAPGGVNSPLHF.

CDR3 region: CASSVDMDTQYF. In DNA form, the CDR3 reads TGTGCCAGCAGCGTAGACATGGATACGCAGTATTTT. V gene TRBV9 combines with J gene TRBJ2-3; D remains unclear. The germline V and J ends were trimmed by 0 bases and 6 bases, with 5 bases remaining between them. Germline-derived CDR1 and CDR2 are SGDLS and YYNGEE. There are 12 residues in the CDR3.

V and J are TRBV5-6 and TRBJ1-1; D call uncertain. This CDR3 spans 14 amino acids. V was shortened by 0 bases and J by 1 base, with 7 bases between the two germline ends. The germline gives CDR1 SGHDT, CDR2 YYEEEE. CDR3 sequence: CASSLGLRNTEAFF. CDR3 sequence (DNA): TGTGCCAGCAGCTTGGGACTGAGGAACACTGAAGCTTTCTTT.

The sample holds a few counts of this clone. The DNA for the CDR3 is TGTGCCAGCAGCCCGACGGGGGATGGCTACACCTTC. Encoded protein: CASSPTGDGYTF. This sequence joins TRBV6-6 and TRBJ1-2; tentatively, D is TRBD1 (5 bases). V dropped 6 bases and J dropped 6 bases, with 11 bases sitting between them. In germline, CDR1 is MNHNY, CDR2 SVGAGI (reference sequence). This CDR3 has 12 residues.

The chain carries TRBV6-6 and TRBJ2-3, with D unclear. Trimming removed 2 bases from V and 2 bases from J, with 8 bases in between. The CDR3 is 14 residues long. Germline assignment: CDR1 MNHNY and CDR2 SVGAGI (reference sequence). The CDR3 protein is CASSYGQYTDTQYF. CDR3 DNA sequence: TGTGCCAGCAGTTACGGCCAGTACACAGATACGCAGTATTTT.

This rearrangement joins TRBV11-3 to TRBJ2-1, with 7 positions matching TRBD2. This CDR3 comprises 18 residues. Germline assignment: CDR1 SGHNT and CDR2 YENEEA. The ends lost 5 bases at V and 7 bases at J; junction bases unmatched: 20. The CDR3 sequence: CASSAPGVAGWGKNEQFF. The CDR3 region has the DNA TGTGCCAGCAGCGCCCCGGGGGTAGCGGGTTGGGGGAAAAATGAGCAGTTCTTC.

This chain uses TRBV12-1 with TRBJ1-2. TRBV12-1 corresponds to a pseudogene. The CDR3 runs 15 residues. For the CDR3, the DNA is TGTGCCAGCAGCTTTTTAGGCACCCCGGGATATGGCTACACCTTC. Translated, it gives CASSFLGTPGYGYTF.

This clone was counted only a few times. This chain joins TRBV7-9 and TRBJ2-5, with a weak D call TRBD2 (7 bases). CDR3 length: 14 residues. Trimming shortened V by 3 bases and J by 6 bases, and 14 bases separated the two germline ends. CDR1 is SEHNR and CDR2 is FQNEAQ in the germline V gene (reference sequence). In DNA, the CDR3 is TGTGCCAGCAGCTTTACAGGGAGGGAAAAGACCCAGTACTTC. Translated: CASSFTGREKTQYF.

This chain uses TRBV6-1 with TRBJ2-7; a weak D match, TRBD2 (5 bases). This CDR3 contains 13 residues. CDR1 MNHNS and CDR2 SASEGT come from the germline V gene. Trimming pared 5 bases from V and 3 bases from J, leaving 11 bases between. The CDR3 sequence is CASSWEFNYEQYV. The CDR3 coding sequence is TGTGCCAGCAGTTGGGAGTTCAACTACGAGCAGTACGTC.

V and J are TRBV7-2 and TRBJ2-1; 7 bases fit TRBD1. J lost 5 bases, V lost 5 bases, and 9 bases had no gene match. The CDR3 has 15 residues. Germline V gene data show CDR1 as SGHTA and CDR2 as FQGNSA. Here the CDR3 DNA reads TGTGCCAGCAGCCCCCGGACAGGCGGGCACAATGAGCAGTTCTTC. Translating gives CASSPRTGGHNEQFF.

The chain recombines TRBV15 with TRBJ2-1, with 11 nucleotides matching TRBD2. Germline CDR1 LNHNV, CDR2 YYDKDF (reference sequence). After removal of 5 bases from V and 6 bases from J, the junction contained 12 bases not matched to a gene. This CDR3 is built from 17 residues. The CDR3 loop reads CATSPRLTSGNGNEQFF. As DNA, the CDR3 is TGTGCCACCAGCCCTCGACTGACTAGCGGGAATGGCAATGAGCAGTTCTTC.

This rearrangement joins TRBV2 to TRBJ1-2, with a weak D call TRBD1 (6 bases). The CDR3 length is 12 residues. CDR1 is SNHLY, CDR2 FYNNEI, per germline. The V and J ends lost 7 bases and 4 bases respectively, with 10 bases between them. As DNA, the CDR3 is TGTGCCAGCACAGGGGCCCCCTATGGCTACACCTTC. This codes for CASTGAPYGYTF.

This sequence joins TRBV2 and TRBJ2-1; D call uncertain. Germline loops: CDR1 SNHLY, CDR2 FYNNEI. The length of the CDR3 is 15 residues. V lost 4 bases and J 5 bases, leaving 15 bases between the germline ends. The chain's CDR3 is CASSGSRVSNNEQFF. The CDR3 nucleotides read TGTGCCAGCAGTGGTTCGAGAGTTTCGAACAATGAGCAGTTCTTC.

The rearrangement uses TRBV21-1 and TRBJ2-1; no check of the table's D call, TRBD2, against the DNA was made. TRBV21-1 is listed as a pseudogene. CDR3 length: 15 amino acids. The CDR3 reads CASSPRTSGRTEQFF. CDR3 bases: TGTGCCAGCAGCCCACGGACTAGCGGGAGGACTGAGCAGTTCTTC.

This chain links TRBV7-2 with TRBJ1-2; no clear D gene. This CDR3 contains 14 residues. V was cut by 7 bases and J by 2 bases, with 14 bases left in between. Germline V gene data show CDR1 as SGHTA and CDR2 as FQGNSA. CDR3 residues: CASTPRGSNYGYTF. The CDR3 coding sequence is TGTGCCAGCACCCCGCGGGGAAGCAACTATGGCTACACCTTC.

CDR3 sequence (DNA): TGCGCCAGCAGCCGAGACAGGGCGGCTGACTATGGCTACACCTTC. It yields the protein CASSRDRAADYGYTF. The V gene is TRBV5-1, the J gene TRBJ1-2, with 7 bases matching TRBD1. After removal of 4 bases from V and 3 bases from J, the junction contained 9 bases not matched to a gene. Germline V gene data show CDR1 as SGHRS and CDR2 as YFSETQ. The CDR3 loop spans 15 amino acids.